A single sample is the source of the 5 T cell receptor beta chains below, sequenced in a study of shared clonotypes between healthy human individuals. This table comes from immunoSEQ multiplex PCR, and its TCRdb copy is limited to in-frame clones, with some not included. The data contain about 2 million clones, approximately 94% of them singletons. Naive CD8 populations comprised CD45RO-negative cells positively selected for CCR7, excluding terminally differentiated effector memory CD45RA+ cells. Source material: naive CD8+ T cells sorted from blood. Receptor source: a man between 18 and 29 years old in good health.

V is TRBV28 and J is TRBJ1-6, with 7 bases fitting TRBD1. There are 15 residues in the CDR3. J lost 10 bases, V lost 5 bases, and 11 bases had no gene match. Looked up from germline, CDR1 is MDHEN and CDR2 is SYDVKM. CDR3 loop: CASSPPTGYGSPLHF. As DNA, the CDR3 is TGTGCCAGCAGTCCCCCGACAGGGTATGGATCACCCCTCCACTTT. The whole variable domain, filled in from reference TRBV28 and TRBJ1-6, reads DVKVTQSSRYLVKRTGEKVFLECVQDMDHENMFWYRQDPGLGLRLIYFSYDVKMKEKGDIPEGYSVSREKKERFSLILESASTNQTSMYLCASSPPTGYGSPLHFGNGTRLTVT.

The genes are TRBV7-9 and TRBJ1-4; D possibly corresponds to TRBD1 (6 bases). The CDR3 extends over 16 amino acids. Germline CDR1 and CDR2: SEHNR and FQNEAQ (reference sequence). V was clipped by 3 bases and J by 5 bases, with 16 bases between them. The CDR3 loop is CASSFLQGGLNEKLFF. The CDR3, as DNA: TGTGCCAGCAGCTTTCTACAGGGAGGATTGAATGAAAAACTGTTTTTT.

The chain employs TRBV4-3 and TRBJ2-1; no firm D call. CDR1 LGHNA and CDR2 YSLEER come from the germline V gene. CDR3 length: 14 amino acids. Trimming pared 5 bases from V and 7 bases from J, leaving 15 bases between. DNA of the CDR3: TGCGCCAGCAGCGCGCTAGGTACCGCTAATGAGCAGTTCTTC. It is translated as CASSALGTANEQFF.

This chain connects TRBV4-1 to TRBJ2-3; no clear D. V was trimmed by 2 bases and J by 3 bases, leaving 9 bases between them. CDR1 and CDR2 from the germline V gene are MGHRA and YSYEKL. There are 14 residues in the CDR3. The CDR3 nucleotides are TGCGCCAGCAGCCAACTAGGGATGACAGATACGCAGTATTTT. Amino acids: CASSQLGMTDTQYF.

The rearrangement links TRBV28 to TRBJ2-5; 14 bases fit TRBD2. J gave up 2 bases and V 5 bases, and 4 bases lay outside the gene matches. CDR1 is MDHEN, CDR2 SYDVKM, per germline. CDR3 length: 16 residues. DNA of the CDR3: TGTGCCAGCAGTCTCGGGACTAGCGGGGGTCAAGAGACCCAGTACTTC. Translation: CASSLGTSGGQETQYF.